The clone carrying this T cell receptor beta chain was detected only a few times. Its antigen is unknown. The record originates from a study of T cells after yellow fever vaccination. From the 5' RACE reads, TCRdb called clonotypes with MiXCR, one entry per CDR3 protein. The table shows some 600,000 distinct CDR3 sequences, with roughly a sixth occurring only once. The length of the CDR3 is 15 residues. CDR1 and CDR2 from the germline V gene are SGHNT and YYREEE (reference sequence). V was shortened by 4 bases and J by 3 bases, with 15 bases between the two germline ends. Whole-study results and caveats: A secondary response was less intense yet reached its peak sooner, at day 5 versus 15.

Sequencing was performed on PBMCs, taken more than 4 days after the first yellow fever vaccination. The sequence came from a man in his late teens or twenties who received the YFV17D yellow fever vaccine. This chain connects TRBV5-4 to TRBJ2-3; D is perhaps TRBD2 (6 bases). The CDR3 is CASSSRGGWTDTQYF. Here the CDR3 DNA reads TGTGCCAGCAGCAGTCGGGGAGGCTGGACAGATACGCAGTATTTT. The variable domain in full, with the rest retrieved from reference TRBV5-4 and TRBJ2-3, is ETGVTQSPTHLIKTRGQQVTLRCSSQSGHNTVSWYQQALGQGPQFIFQYYREEENGRGNFPPRFSGLQFPNYSSELNVNALELDDSALYLCASSSRGGWTDTQYFGPGTRLTVL.